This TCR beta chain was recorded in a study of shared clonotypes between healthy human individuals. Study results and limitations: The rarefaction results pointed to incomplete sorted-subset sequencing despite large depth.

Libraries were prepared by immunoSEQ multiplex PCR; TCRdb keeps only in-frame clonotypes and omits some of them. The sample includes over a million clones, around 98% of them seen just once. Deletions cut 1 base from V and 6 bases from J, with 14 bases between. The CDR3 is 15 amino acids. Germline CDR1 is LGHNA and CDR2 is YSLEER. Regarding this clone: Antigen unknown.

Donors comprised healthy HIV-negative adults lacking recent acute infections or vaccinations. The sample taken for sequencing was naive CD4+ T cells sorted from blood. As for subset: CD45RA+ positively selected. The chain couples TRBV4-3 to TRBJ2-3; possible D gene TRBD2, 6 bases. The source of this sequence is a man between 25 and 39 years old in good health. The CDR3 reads CASSQATGLFDTQYF. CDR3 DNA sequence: TGCGCCAGCAGCCAAGCCACGGGACTTTTCGATACGCAGTATTTT.